One and the same sample provided the 11 T cell receptor beta chains below, sequenced in a study of CD4 and CD8 cells across lung adenocarcinoma regions. TCRdb recomputed calls from the PCR reads with MiXCR, one row per CDR3 protein. The sample carries 3,700 or so distinct CDR3 sequences, 45% to 65% recorded once. Material: CD4+ T cells from the margin of a lung tumor. The receptor set was obtained from a female donor with lung adenocarcinoma. The CD4 and CD8 labels of this study may be unreliable.

The chain links TRBV6-1 to TRBJ2-3, with TRBD2 identical over 7 bases. TRBJ2-7 matches the DNA end more closely, so the J call is doubtful. CDR1 is MNHNS and CDR2 is SASEGT in the germline V gene. CDR3 length equals 14 residues. The CDR3 bases are TGTGCCGGCTTGGGGGGGAGTGCAACAGATACGCAGTACTTC. Amino acids: CAGLGGSATDTQYF.

By its share, this clonotype is medium-sized. The chain is built from TRBV10-1 and TRBJ1-3; D perhaps matches TRBD1 (5 bases). The CDR3 contains 13 residues. V was pared by 8 bases and J by 2 bases, with 10 bases between. CDR1 and CDR2 (germline): WNHNN, SYGVQD (reference sequence). The CDR3 region has the DNA TGCGCCAGCCCGGGGGTACCTGGAAACACCATATATTTT. This codes for CASPGVPGNTIYF.

This clonotype has only a few counts. V gene TRBV6-1 combines with J gene TRBJ1-2, with a possible D match to TRBD1 (6 bases). Germline V lookup: CDR1 MNHNS, CDR2 SASEGT. The CDR3 consists of 13 residues. V lost 5 bases, J lost 2 bases, and 9 bases lay in between. As DNA, the CDR3 is TGTGCCAGCAGTACCGGGACAAACTATGGCTACACCTTC. Translation gives CASSTGTNYGYTF.

In this sample, this clonotype is medium-sized. The J gene is TRBJ2-1, the V gene TRBV6-1, with 9 bases lining up with TRBD2. The J segment lost 3 bases and the V segment lost 4 bases, leaving 4 bases of the junction unmatched. The CDR3 loop spans 15 amino acids. Per germline, CDR1 MNHNS and CDR2 SASEGT. Here the CDR3 DNA reads TGTGCCAGCAGTGCTTCTAGCGGGAACTACAATGAGCAGTTCTTC. This sequence encodes CASSASSGNYNEQFF.

CDR3 nucleotide sequence: TGTGCCAGCAGTCGGGACAGCAGATACAATGAGCAGTTCTTC. Its protein product is CASSRDSRYNEQFF. This rearrangement joins TRBV6-1 to TRBJ2-1; 7 bases are shared with TRBD1. Trimming cost V 5 bases and J 4 bases; bases outside gene matches: 5. The germline V gene has CDR1 MNHNS and CDR2 SASEGT. This CDR3 is 14 amino acids long.

This clonotype is labeled as large. V is TRBV25-1 and J is TRBJ1-2, with a weak D call TRBD1 (6 bases). CDR1 and CDR2 (germline): MGHDK, SYGVNS. The CDR3 covers 13 residues. Deletions cut 6 bases from V and 2 bases from J, with 10 bases between. As DNA, the CDR3 is TGTGCCAGCAGCTCCGGGACAAACTATGGCTACACCTTC. Its translation is CASSSGTNYGYTF.

This clonotype is termed medium-sized. The chain employs TRBV4-1 and TRBJ2-1; 10 bases align to TRBD2. Trimming at V came to 0 bases and at J to 4 bases, leaving 12 bases not matched to a gene. CDR3 length: 19 residues. Germline assignment: CDR1 MGHRA and CDR2 YSYEKL. The CDR3 DNA reads as TGCGCCAGCAGCCAAGATACAGAAGTAGGACTAGCGGATTACAATGAGCAGTTCTTC. It specifies CASSQDTEVGLADYNEQFF.

The rearrangement joins TRBV27 to TRBJ2-6; possible D gene TRBD2, 6 bases. The germline V and J ends were trimmed by 7 bases and 0 bases, with 10 bases remaining between them. CDR1 MNHEY and CDR2 SMNVEV come from the germline V gene (reference sequence). The CDR3 is 15 residues long. In DNA, the CDR3 is TGTGCCAGCACCGGGACTTCCTCTGGGGCCAACGTCCTGACTTTC. As protein: CASTGTSSGANVLTF.

Points on this clonotype: The germline gene is not matched at one end of the junction; a read error may be the cause. This chain joins TRBV14 and TRBJ2-3; D is possibly TRBD2 (5 bases). The length of the CDR3 is 15 residues. The germline V gene encodes CDR1 SGHDN and CDR2 FVKESK. CDR3 residues: CASVYGICNTNTQYF. As DNA, the CDR3 is TGTGCCAGCGTCTACGGGATATGTAACACAAATACGCAGTATTTT.

The rearrangement joins TRBV2 to TRBJ2-2; D may correspond to TRBD1 or TRBD2 (5 bases each). CDR1 and CDR2 from the germline V gene are SNHLY and FYNNEI. Trimming removed 8 bases from V and 5 bases from J, with 12 bases in between. The CDR3 is made up of 13 amino acids. The CDR3, as DNA: TGTGCCAGCCGGGGCTCTAGGACCGGGGAGCTGTTTTTT. Translating gives CASRGSRTGELFF.

V and J are TRBV11-3 and TRBJ2-7; D gene ambiguous. Between the trimmed V and J ends, which lost 5 bases and 3 bases, there was a span of 11 bases. The CDR3 spans 13 residues. Germline-derived CDR1 and CDR2 are SGHNT and YENEEA. The CDR3 protein is CASSIFRGYEQYF. CDR3 DNA sequence: TGTGCCAGCAGCATTTTTCGCGGCTACGAGCAGTACTTC.